This T cell receptor (beta chain) was found in a study of post-analysis software for immune sequencing data. Study conclusions and caveats: When compared against controls, multiple sclerosis patients showed significantly lower normalized Chao1 diversity. The authors found that F measure strongly co-clustered same-batch samples. In patients, five TRBV segments were more frequent than in controls, with TRBV5-6, TRBV5-1 and TRBV20-1 among them.

This clonotype was observed a handful of times. Its antigen is unknown. Unique molecular identifiers were carried by the TCR beta cDNA libraries. Starting from approximately 0.95 to 9.8 million T cells, the study yielded 460,000 or so cDNA molecules. TCRdb recomputed calls from the PCR reads with MiXCR, one row per CDR3 protein. The sample lists about 430,000 distinct CDR3 sequences, roughly 38% occurring once. The CDR3 loop spans 18 amino acids. Germline values: CDR1 LGHNA, CDR2 YSLEER. The V and J ends lost 3 bases and 0 bases, in that order; junction bases with no gene match: 12. The chain combines TRBV4-3 with TRBJ2-7, with 9 bases identical to TRBD1. The TCR originated in a girl aged 2 to 10 with multiple sclerosis. The specimen was blood. CDR3 DNA sequence: TGCGCCAGCAGCCACCGAACAGGGGGCGCGAGGAGCTCCTACGAGCAGTACTTC. It codes for CASSHRTGGARSSYEQYF.